Below are 14 T cell receptor beta chains sequenced from a single sample in a study of beta chain features in type 1 diabetes (dated 2018 in TCRdb). Library method: the immunoSEQ multiplex PCR assay. The entire isolated RNA was reverse transcribed using the High Capacity cDNA Reverse Transcription Kit, and thus expressed TCRB transcripts were sequenced. The immuneACCESS repertoire file appears here via TCRdb, limited to in-frame rearrangements. These files lack a portion of the clones; in checked studies, under half of the deficit traces to unresolved V genes, and the cause of the others is not known. A total of tens of thousands of clones appear in this sample, around 32% of them only once. The ten largest make up roughly 0.44% of the sample. The sequencing input was stem cell memory CD4+ T cells from blood. The cell subset or site label of this sample denotes: stem cell-like memory CD4+ T cells. Receptors originate from a woman under 30 in good health.

The chain employs TRBV5-4 and TRBJ2-7; 7 nucleotides line up with TRBD2. Trimming at V came to 1 base and at J to 2 bases, leaving 6 bases not matched to a gene. The length of the CDR3 is 15 residues. Germline V gene data show CDR1 as SGHNT and CDR2 as YYREEE (reference sequence). CDR3 protein: CASSLLMAGAYEQYF. The CDR3 bases are TGTGCCAGCAGCTTGCTTATGGCGGGGGCCTACGAGCAGTACTTC.

There are a few counts of this clone. The chain combines TRBV30 with TRBJ2-1; 10 nucleotides line up with TRBD2. The CDR3 loop spans 14 amino acids. The germline gives CDR1 GTSNPN, CDR2 SVGIG (reference sequence). V was clipped by 1 base and J by 9 bases; unmatched bases: 6. CDR3 nucleotides: TGTGCCTGGAGTGGACTAGCGGGCGTTGCTGAGCAGTTCTTC. Translated: CAWSGLAGVAEQFF.

This clone was seen ten or more times. The chain is built from TRBV2 and TRBJ2-7, with a weak D call TRBD2 (5 bases). The CDR3 has 14 amino acids. V lost 2 bases and J 0 bases, leaving 8 bases between the germline ends. The germline CDR1 and CDR2 sequences are SNHLY and FYNNEI. The CDR3 nucleotides read TGTGCCAGCAGTGAATCGGGGTACTCCTACGAGCAGTACTTC. Translation: CASSESGYSYEQYF.

This chain links TRBV5-1 with TRBJ1-1, with D possibly TRBD1 on 5 matching bases. The germline V gene encodes CDR1 SGHRS and CDR2 YFSETQ. V lost 7 bases to trimming and J lost 3 bases, with 13 bases between them. This CDR3 is 13 amino acids long. CDR3 sequence (DNA): TGCGCCAGCCGCCGGGGGGGGGACACTGAAGCTTTCTTT. This gives the protein CASRRGGDTEAFF.

Ten or more counts support this clone. The CDR3 region is CASTEGFAEAFF. The DNA for the CDR3 is TGTGCCTCCACGGAGGGTTTCGCTGAAGCTTTCTTT. The genes are TRBV30 and TRBJ1-1; D is ambiguous. Germline V gene data show CDR1 as GTSNPN and CDR2 as SVGIG (reference sequence). The CDR3 is made up of 12 amino acids. V lost 7 bases, J lost 6 bases, and 15 bases lay in between.

In regard to this clone: A junction boundary mismatches the germline segment, possibly from a read error. This sequence joins TRBV23-1 and TRBJ1-2, with 9 bases that match TRBD1. TRBV23-1 is labeled an ORF, and its function is uncertain. The CDR3 is made up of 12 amino acids. CDR3 sequence: CASSRDRANSGF. CDR3 nucleotide sequence: TGCGCCAGCAGCCGGGACAGGGCCAATTCAGGCTTC.

This clone was observed a single time. The chain uses TRBV5-1 and TRBJ2-3; 10 bases align to TRBD1. Germline trimming cut 2 bases from V and 3 bases from J; bases unmatched to any gene: 3. The V gene's germline CDR1 is SGHRS and CDR2 YFSETQ. This CDR3 has 15 amino acids. CDR3 protein: CASSLGTGVTDTQYF. The DNA of the CDR3 is TGCGCCAGCAGCTTAGGGACAGGGGTTACAGATACGCAGTATTTT.

This clone has a handful of counts. This sample includes further DNA sequences coding for the same CDR3. V usage is TRBV20-1 and J usage is TRBJ2-3; perhaps TRBD1 as D (5 bases). The germline V gene encodes CDR1 DFQATT and CDR2 SNEGSKA (reference sequence). CDR3 length equals 11 residues. V was trimmed by 5 bases and J by 5 bases, leaving 8 bases between them. The DNA of the CDR3 is TGCAGTGCTGTAAGGGGAGATACGCAGTATTTT. Protein: CSAVRGDTQYF.

V usage is TRBV9 and J usage is TRBJ2-5; the D gene is possibly TRBD2 (6 bases). The better agreement between TRBJ2-7 and the DNA end casts doubt on the J call. The CDR3 contains 14 residues. CDR1 is SGDLS and CDR2 is YYNGEE in the germline V gene. The DNA of the CDR3 is TGTGCCAGCAGCGTGGCCGGGACTCACTACGAGCAGTACTTC. Its translation: CASSVAGTHYEQYF.

The gene calls are TRBV19 and TRBJ2-3, with D possibly being TRBD2 (5 bases). CDR1 is LNHDA and CDR2 is SQIVND in the germline V gene (reference sequence). The V gene lost 3 bases and the J gene lost 4 bases, with 20 bases spanning the gap. The length of the CDR3 is 17 residues. CDR3 DNA: TGTGCCAGTAGTATCCAGTCCGGGAACCCCGGCGCAGATACGCAGTATTTT. Its protein is CASSIQSGNPGADTQYF.

The chain joins TRBV30 to TRBJ2-2, with 8 bases matching TRBD2. The germline V gene encodes CDR1 GTSNPN and CDR2 SVGIG (reference sequence). V shed 1 base and J 8 bases; nucleotides not matched to a gene: 12. The CDR3 contains 16 residues. The chain's CDR3 is CAWSGPGLEGVGELFF. The DNA of the CDR3 is TGTGCCTGGAGTGGACCGGGACTAGAGGGGGTGGGGGAGCTGTTTTTT.

The chain links TRBV4-3 to TRBJ2-4; 7 bases line up with TRBD2. Germline CDR1 reads LGHNA; CDR2 reads YSLEER. The V segment lost 4 bases and the J segment 2 bases; nucleotides outside the gene matches: 17. The CDR3 length is 19 residues. The CDR3 DNA follows: TGCGCCAGCAGCCGTTTTGAGAGTGGGGAGGGCCAATCCAAAAACATTCAGTACTTC. Translation gives CASSRFESGEGQSKNIQYF.

Concerning this clone: This specimen includes other DNA sequences encoding the same CDR3. The chain is built from TRBV30 and TRBJ1-5; tentatively, D is TRBD1 (5 bases). CDR1 is GTSNPN, CDR2 SVGIG, per germline (reference sequence). Trimming removed 4 bases at V and 3 bases at J, with 10 bases between. The CDR3 loop spans 13 amino acids. The CDR3 DNA sequence: TGTGCCTGGAATAGGGGCCCCAATCAGCCCCAGCATTTT. Protein product: CAWNRGPNQPQHF.

The chain uses TRBV7-2 and TRBJ2-7, with 13 bases identical to TRBD2. Trimming removed 5 bases from V and 4 bases from J; junction bases left unmatched: 8. CDR3 size: 16 residues. Per the germline V gene, CDR1 is SGHTA and CDR2 is FQGNSA. CDR3 DNA: TGTGCCAGCAGCCCTCGGACTAGCGGGAGACTTTACGAGCAGTACTTC. Amino acid sequence: CASSPRTSGRLYEQYF.